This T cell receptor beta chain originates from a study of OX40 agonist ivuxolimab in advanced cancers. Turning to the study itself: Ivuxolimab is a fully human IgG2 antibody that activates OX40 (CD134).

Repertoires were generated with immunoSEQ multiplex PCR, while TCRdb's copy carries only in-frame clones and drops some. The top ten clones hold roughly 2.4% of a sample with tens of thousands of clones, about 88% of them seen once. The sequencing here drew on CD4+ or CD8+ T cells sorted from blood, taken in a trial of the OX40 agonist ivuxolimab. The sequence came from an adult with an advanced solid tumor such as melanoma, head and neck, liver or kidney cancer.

The CDR3 loop reads CASSQAAYSGNTIYF. CDR3 DNA sequence: TGCGCCAGCAGCCAGGCGGCCTACTCTGGAAACACCATATATTTT. The chain has TRBV4-3 and TRBJ1-3; D not certain. This CDR3 comprises 15 residues. The germline V gene has CDR1 LGHNA and CDR2 YSLEER. Trimming removed 3 bases at V and 0 bases at J, with 9 bases between.